This T cell receptor beta chain was sequenced during a study of cytomegalovirus exposure and HLA in healthy donors. This PCR relied on a set of 60 Vbeta primers and 13 Jbeta primers. Clones were read by immunoSEQ multiplex PCR, and TCRdb kept only the in-frame ones, dropping some. The data contain some 140,000 clones, approximately 80% of them singletons. Per the germline V gene, CDR1 is LNHDA and CDR2 is SQIVND (reference sequence). There are 13 residues in the CDR3. Unmatched junction bases numbered 6, after V lost 5 bases and J lost 9 bases. The sequence came from a woman aged 40 to 55 in good health and CMV-seronegative. The material sequenced was PBMCs. The rearrangement joins TRBV19 to TRBJ2-1; 8 bases map to TRBD2. The CDR3 spells CASSESLAGEQFF. CDR3 DNA sequence: TGTGCCAGTAGTGAAAGCCTAGCGGGTGAGCAGTTCTTC.